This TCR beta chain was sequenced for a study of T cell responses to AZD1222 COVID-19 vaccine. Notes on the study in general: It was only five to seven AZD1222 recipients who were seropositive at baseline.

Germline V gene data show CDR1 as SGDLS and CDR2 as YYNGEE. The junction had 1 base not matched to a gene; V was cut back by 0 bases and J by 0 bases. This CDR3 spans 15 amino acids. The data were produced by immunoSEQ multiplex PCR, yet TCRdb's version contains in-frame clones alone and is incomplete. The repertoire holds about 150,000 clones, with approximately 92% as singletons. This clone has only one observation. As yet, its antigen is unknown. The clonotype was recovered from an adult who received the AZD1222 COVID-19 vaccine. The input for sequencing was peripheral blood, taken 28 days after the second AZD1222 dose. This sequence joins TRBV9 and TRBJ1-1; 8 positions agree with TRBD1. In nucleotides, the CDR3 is TGTGCCAGCAGCGTAGGCAGGGGGCTGAACACTGAAGCTTTCTTT. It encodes CASSVGRGLNTEAFF.